Each of the 9 T cell receptor beta chains below was sequenced from the same sample in a study of cytomegalovirus exposure and HLA in healthy donors. The primer mix had 60 Vbeta and 13 Jbeta primers. The protocol was immunoSEQ multiplex PCR, while the TCRdb copy is restricted to in-frame clones and leaves out a portion. The sample yields about 150,000 clones, roughly 80% seen once. Input material: PBMCs. The receptors here all came from a male donor in good health and CMV-seronegative.

The rearrangement links TRBV4-2 to TRBJ2-5; TRBD1 matches at 7 bases. The CDR3 consists of 16 residues. The germline V gene has CDR1 LGHNA and CDR2 YNFKEQ. Germline trimming cut 0 bases from V and 2 bases from J; bases unmatched to any gene: 6. The CDR3 sequence is CASSQDAGRGQETQYF. CDR3 in DNA: TGTGCCAGCAGCCAAGACGCGGGCAGGGGGCAAGAGACCCAGTACTTC.

The CDR3 protein is CASSPPGGAHEKLFF. The CDR3 nucleotides are TGTGCCAGCTCACCACCAGGGGGCGCCCATGAAAAACTGTTTTTT. This chain links TRBV18 with TRBJ1-4; 7 bases map to TRBD1. Trimming cost V 0 bases and J 6 bases; bases outside gene matches: 4. Germline CDR1 is KGHSH and CDR2 is LQKENI. This CDR3 contains 15 residues.

About this clone itself: The junction differs from germline at one of its ends, possibly a read error. This chain connects TRBV7-9 to TRBJ2-7; D unclear. Germline CDR1 and CDR2: SEHNR and FQNEAQ (reference sequence). This CDR3 spans 12 amino acids. The CDR3 DNA follows: TGTTCCAGCAGCCTCGGAGTCTACGAGCAGTACTTC. This gives the protein CSSSLGVYEQYF. Looking up the rest from reference TRBV7-9 and TRBJ2-7 gives the full variable domain: DTGVSQNPRHKITKRGQNVTFRCDPISEHNRLYWYRQTLGQGPEFLTYFQNEAQLEKSRLLSDRFSAERPKGSFSTLEIQRTEQGDSAMYLCSSSLGVYEQYFGPGTRLTVT.

The rearrangement uses TRBV27 and TRBJ1-1; no clear D gene. V was cut by 6 bases and J by 1 base, with 12 bases left in between. This CDR3 spans 14 amino acids. Germline values: CDR1 MNHEY, CDR2 SMNVEV (reference sequence). The CDR3 sequence: CASSNGGSNTEAFF. DNA of the CDR3: TGTGCCAGCAGCAATGGAGGTTCGAACACTGAAGCTTTCTTT.

V usage is TRBV7-2 and J usage is TRBJ1-4; TRBD1 aligns across 9 bases. The CDR3 is 15 residues long. J gave up 6 bases and V 3 bases, and 5 bases lay outside the gene matches. Germline CDR1 reads SGHTA; CDR2 reads FQGNSA. CDR3 in DNA: TGTGCCAGCAGCTTCGACAGGGGGGGGGATGAAAAACTGTTTTTT. Encoded protein: CASSFDRGGDEKLFF.

The chain employs TRBV5-6 and TRBJ1-4; D unresolved. The V gene lost 4 bases and the J gene lost 7 bases, with 14 bases spanning the gap. This CDR3 comprises 14 residues. The germline CDR1 and CDR2 sequences are SGHDT and YYEEEE. CDR3 residues: CASSRPGGSEKLFF. The CDR3, as DNA: TGTGCCAGCAGCCGCCCCGGAGGGAGTGAAAAACTGTTTTTT.

The chain is built from TRBV7-2 and TRBJ1-2; TRBD1 is a possible D gene (5 bases). The CDR3 sequence is 15 residues long. The germline V gene encodes CDR1 SGHTA and CDR2 FQGNSA. The V and J ends lost 5 bases and 0 bases respectively, with 13 bases between them. DNA of the CDR3: TGTGCCAGCAGCCCAACAGGAACATCTAACTATGGCTACACCTTC. Translated: CASSPTGTSNYGYTF. Looking up the rest from reference TRBV7-2 and TRBJ1-2 gives the full variable domain: GAGVSQSPSNKVTEKGKDVELRCDPISGHTALYWYRQSLGQGLEFLIYFQGNSAPDKSGLPSDRFSAERTGGSVSTLTIQRTQQEDSAVYLCASSPTGTSNYGYTFGSGTRLTVV.

This rearrangement joins TRBV5-6 to TRBJ2-1; D is uncertain. This CDR3 has 12 residues. V shed 3 bases and J shed 15 bases, with 16 bases lying between them. Germline CDR1 and CDR2: SGHDT and YYEEEE. The CDR3 nucleotides are TGTGCCAGCAGCTCCCTCGGTTATATTTTGTTCTTC. It encodes CASSSLGYILFF.

In this sample, this clone turned up a few times. V is TRBV5-6 and J is TRBJ2-7, with D possibly being TRBD1 (5 bases). V was trimmed by 2 bases and J by 2 bases, leaving 11 bases between them. The germline CDR1 and CDR2 sequences are SGHDT and YYEEEE. CDR3 length: 14 residues. This chain's CDR3 is CASSLLGQPYEQYF. As DNA, the CDR3 is TGTGCCAGCAGCTTATTGGGGCAACCCTACGAGCAGTACTTC.